This TCR beta chain stems from a study of response to subunit inactivated influenza vaccine. Points from the study as a whole: Seasonal influenza vaccination, on each occasion, was suggested by the authors to recruit few new T cells.

In its sample, this clonotype was seen many times. Antigen specificity is unknown. This CDR3 has 14 residues. V was clipped by 3 bases and J by 1 base, with 7 bases between them. From the RT-PCR reads, TCRdb called clonotypes with MiXCR, one entry per CDR3 protein. The sample has 400,000 to 650,000 distinct CDR3 sequences; roughly 7.9% are singletons. The sample in question was PBMCs from blood, obtained around 25 months after vaccination. This TCR came from a man aged 45 to 75 who received an inactivated influenza vaccine. This chain connects TRBV12-3 or TRBV12-4 to TRBJ2-4; D is possibly TRBD2 (5 bases). CDR3 residues: CASSLSGAKNIQYF. The CDR3 DNA follows: TGTGCCAGCAGTTTGTCGGGGGCCAAAAACATTCAGTACTTC.